What follows is one T cell receptor (beta chain) and its context. The sample is drawn from a study of CD8 T cells in Susac syndrome. The V end lost 3 bases, the J end lost 8 bases, and 17 bases lay between the germline ends. Looked up from germline, CDR1 is SEHNR and CDR2 is FQNEAQ (reference sequence). This CDR3 is built from 15 residues. Isolation of CD8+ and CD4+ T cells was performed negatively, whereas enrichment of TEMRA cells was done by FACS. RNA in amounts of about 0.45 to 1 ug was reverse transcribed with random hexamers. TCRdb re-analysed the immunoSEQ multiplex PCR reads in MiXCR, keeping a single row per CDR3 protein. This table holds 84,000 or so distinct CDR3 sequences, 94% found once.

This chain joins TRBV7-9 and TRBJ2-1; a weak D match, TRBD2 (6 bases). The sample consisted of CD8+ T cells from PBMCs. This TCR came from a human donor with Susac syndrome. The CDR3: CASSLQAGTHHEQFF. The CDR3 DNA is TGTGCCAGCAGCTTGCAGGCAGGGACTCATCATGAGCAGTTCTTC. Full variable domain (outside the CDR3, taken from reference TRBV7-9 and TRBJ2-1): DTGVSQNPRHKITKRGQNVTFRCDPISEHNRLYWYRQTLGQGPEFLTYFQNEAQLEKSRLLSDRFSAERPKGSFSTLEIQRTEQGDSAMYLCASSLQAGTHHEQFFGPGTRLTVL.